The sample holds one count of the clone carrying this T cell receptor (beta chain). V shed 3 bases and J 3 bases; nucleotides not matched to a gene: 6. Germline assignment: CDR1 ENHRY and CDR2 SYGVKD. There are 15 residues in the CDR3. This specimen comes from a study of blood T cell repertoires in COVID-19. Turning to the study itself: Samples representing acute and convalescent COVID-19 were sourced from the United States, Italy and Spain. PBMCs, B-cell-depleted T cells, or T cells provided the cDNA or gDNA that made up the material.

In the study's own analysis: Scientists estimated how many nucleated cells there were by amplifying reference gene primers. The table came from immunoSEQ multiplex PCR; TCRdb's copy has only in-frame clones and leaves some out. D and trimming were read from the DNA, whereas the V and J calls and clone size are those reported in that table. The sample lists more than 95,000 clones; approximately 90% were seen once. The V call is TRBV10-3, the J call TRBJ2-7; TRBD1 matches 9 bases. Sample: peripheral blood. This clonotype was obtained from a woman aged 80 or older in a cohort sampled during active COVID-19. This chain's CDR3 is CAISDGDRVRYEQYF. The CDR3 DNA reads as TGTGCCATCAGTGATGGGGACAGGGTACGCTACGAGCAGTACTTC.